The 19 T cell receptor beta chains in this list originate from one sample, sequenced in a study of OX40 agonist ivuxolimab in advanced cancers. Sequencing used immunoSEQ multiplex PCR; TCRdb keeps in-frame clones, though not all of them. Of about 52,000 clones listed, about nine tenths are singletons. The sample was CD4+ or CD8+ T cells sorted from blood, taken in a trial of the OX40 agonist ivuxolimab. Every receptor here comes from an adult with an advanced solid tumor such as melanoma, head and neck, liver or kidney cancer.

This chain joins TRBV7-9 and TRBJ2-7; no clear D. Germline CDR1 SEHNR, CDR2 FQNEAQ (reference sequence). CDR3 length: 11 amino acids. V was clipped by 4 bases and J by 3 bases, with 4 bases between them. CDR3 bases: TGTGCCAGCAGCTACAACTACGAGCAGTACTTC. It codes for CASSYNYEQYF.

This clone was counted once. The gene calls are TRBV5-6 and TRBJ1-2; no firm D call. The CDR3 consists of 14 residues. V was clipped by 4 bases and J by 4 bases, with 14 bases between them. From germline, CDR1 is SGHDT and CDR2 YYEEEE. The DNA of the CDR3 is TGTGCCAGCAGCCCTCCGGGATCGGTCTATGGCTACACCTTC. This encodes CASSPPGSVYGYTF.

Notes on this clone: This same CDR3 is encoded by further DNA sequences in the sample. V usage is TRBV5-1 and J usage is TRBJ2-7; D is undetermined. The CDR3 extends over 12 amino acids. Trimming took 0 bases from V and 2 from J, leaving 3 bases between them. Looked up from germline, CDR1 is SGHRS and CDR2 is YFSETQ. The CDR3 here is CASSLDTYEQYF. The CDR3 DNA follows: TGCGCCAGCAGCTTGGATACCTACGAGCAGTACTTC.

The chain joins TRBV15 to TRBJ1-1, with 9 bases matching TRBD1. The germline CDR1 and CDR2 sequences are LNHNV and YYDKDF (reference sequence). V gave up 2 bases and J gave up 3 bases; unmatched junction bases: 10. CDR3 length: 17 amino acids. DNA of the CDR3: TGTGCCACCAGCAGACTGGACAGGGGTACTGGGGACACTGAAGCTTTCTTT. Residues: CATSRLDRGTGDTEAFF.

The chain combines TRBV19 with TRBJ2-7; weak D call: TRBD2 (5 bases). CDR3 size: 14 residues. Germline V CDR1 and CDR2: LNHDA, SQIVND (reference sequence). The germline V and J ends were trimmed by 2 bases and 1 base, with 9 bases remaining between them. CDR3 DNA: TGTGCCAGTAGTATATATTCGGGATCCTACGAGCAGTACTTC. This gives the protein CASSIYSGSYEQYF. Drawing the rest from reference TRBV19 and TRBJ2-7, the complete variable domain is DGGITQSPKYLFRKEGQNVTLSCEQNLNHDAMYWYRQDPGQGLRLIYYSQIVNDFQKGDIAEGYSVSREKKESFPLTVTSAQKNPTAFYLCASSIYSGSYEQYFGPGTRLTVT.

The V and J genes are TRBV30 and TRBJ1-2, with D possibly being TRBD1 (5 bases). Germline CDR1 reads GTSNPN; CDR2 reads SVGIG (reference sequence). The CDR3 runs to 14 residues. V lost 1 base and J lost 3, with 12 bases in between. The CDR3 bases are TGTGCCTGGAGTGGACAGACTACTTACTATGGCTACACCTTC. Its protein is CAWSGQTTYYGYTF. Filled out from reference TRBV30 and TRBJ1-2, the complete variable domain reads SQTIHQWPATLVQPVGSPLSLECTVEGTSNPNLYWYRQAAGRGLQLLFYSVGIGQISSEVPQNLSASRPQDRQFILSSKKLLLSDSGFYLCAWSGQTTYYGYTFGSGTRLTVV.

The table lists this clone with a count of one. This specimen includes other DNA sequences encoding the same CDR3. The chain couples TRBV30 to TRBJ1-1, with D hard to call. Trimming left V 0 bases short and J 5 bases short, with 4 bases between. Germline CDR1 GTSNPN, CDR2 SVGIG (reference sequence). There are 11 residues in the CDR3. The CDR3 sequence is CAWSVGTEAFF. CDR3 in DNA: TGTGCCTGGAGTGTAGGAACTGAAGCTTTCTTT.

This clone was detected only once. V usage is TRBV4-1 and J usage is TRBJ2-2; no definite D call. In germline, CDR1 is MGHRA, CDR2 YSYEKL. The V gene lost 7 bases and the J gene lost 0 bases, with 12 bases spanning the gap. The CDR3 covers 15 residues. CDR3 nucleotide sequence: TGCGCCAGCACCGAAGACTGGACGAACACCGGGGAGCTGTTTTTT. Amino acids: CASTEDWTNTGELFF.

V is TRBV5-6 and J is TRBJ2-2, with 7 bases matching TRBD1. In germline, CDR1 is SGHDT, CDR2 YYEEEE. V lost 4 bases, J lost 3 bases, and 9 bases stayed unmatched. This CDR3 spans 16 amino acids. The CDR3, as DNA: TGTGCCAGCAGCGAAGGGACAGAGGAACACACCGGGGAGCTGTTTTTT. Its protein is CASSEGTEEHTGELFF.

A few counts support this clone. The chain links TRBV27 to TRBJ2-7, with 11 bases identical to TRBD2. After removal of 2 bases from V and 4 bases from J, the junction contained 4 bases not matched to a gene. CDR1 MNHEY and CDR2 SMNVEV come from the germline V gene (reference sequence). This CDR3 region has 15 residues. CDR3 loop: CASSLGSSGGYEQYF. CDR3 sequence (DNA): TGTGCCAGCAGTTTAGGGTCTAGCGGGGGGTACGAGCAGTACTTC.

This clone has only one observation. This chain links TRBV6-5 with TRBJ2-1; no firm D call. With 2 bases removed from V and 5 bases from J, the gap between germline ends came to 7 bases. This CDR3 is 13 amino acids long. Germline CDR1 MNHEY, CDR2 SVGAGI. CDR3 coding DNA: TGTGCCAGCAGTTACGGAGAGAACAATGAGCAGTTCTTC. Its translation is CASSYGENNEQFF.

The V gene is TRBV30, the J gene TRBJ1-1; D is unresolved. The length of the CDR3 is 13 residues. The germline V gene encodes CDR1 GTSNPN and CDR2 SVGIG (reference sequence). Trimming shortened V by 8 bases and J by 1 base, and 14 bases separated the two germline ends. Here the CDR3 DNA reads TGTGCCGTGGATTGGGTTTCGAACACTGAAGCTTTCTTT. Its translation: CAVDWVSNTEAFF.

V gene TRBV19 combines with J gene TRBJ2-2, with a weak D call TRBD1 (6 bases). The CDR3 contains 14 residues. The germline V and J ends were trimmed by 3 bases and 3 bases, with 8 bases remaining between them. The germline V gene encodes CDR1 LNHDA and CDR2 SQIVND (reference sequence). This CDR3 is CASSMGAHTGELFF. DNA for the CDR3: TGTGCCAGTAGTATGGGGGCCCACACCGGGGAGCTGTTTTTT.

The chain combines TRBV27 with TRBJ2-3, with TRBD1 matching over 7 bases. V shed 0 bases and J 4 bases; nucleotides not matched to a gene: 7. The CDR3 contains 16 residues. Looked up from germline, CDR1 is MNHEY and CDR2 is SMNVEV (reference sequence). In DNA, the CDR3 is TGTGCCAGCAGTTTATCGACAGGGCTTATAGCAGATACGCAGTATTTT. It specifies CASSLSTGLIADTQYF.

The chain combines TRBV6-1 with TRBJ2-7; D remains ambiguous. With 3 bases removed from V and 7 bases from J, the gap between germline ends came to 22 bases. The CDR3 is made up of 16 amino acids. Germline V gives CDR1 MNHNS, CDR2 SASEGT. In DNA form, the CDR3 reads TGTGCCAGCAGTGAGAGTACTGGCCCCGTTGTCAGGGAGCAGTACTTC. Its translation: CASSESTGPVVREQYF.

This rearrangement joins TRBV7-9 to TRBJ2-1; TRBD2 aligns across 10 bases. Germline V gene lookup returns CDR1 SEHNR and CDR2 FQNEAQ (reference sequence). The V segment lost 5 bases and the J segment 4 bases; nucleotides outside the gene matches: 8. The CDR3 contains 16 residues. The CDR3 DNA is TGTGCCAGCAGCCCGATAGCGGGGGGTACATACAATGAGCAGTTCTTC. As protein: CASSPIAGGTYNEQFF.

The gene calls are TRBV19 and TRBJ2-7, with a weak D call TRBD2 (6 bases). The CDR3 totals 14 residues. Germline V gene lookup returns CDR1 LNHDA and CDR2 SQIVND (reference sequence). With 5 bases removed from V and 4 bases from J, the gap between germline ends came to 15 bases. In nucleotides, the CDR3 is TGTGCCAGTAGTGGTGGGGGGATGAAATACGAGCAGTACTTC. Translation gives CASSGGGMKYEQYF.

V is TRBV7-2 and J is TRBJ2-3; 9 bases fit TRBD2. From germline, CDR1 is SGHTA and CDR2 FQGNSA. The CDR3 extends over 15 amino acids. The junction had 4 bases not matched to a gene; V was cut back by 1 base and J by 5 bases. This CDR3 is CASSLGWRGGDTQYF. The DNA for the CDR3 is TGTGCCAGCAGCTTAGGTTGGCGGGGGGGAGATACGCAGTATTTT.

DNA for the CDR3: TGTGCCAGCAGCTTATCGACCGCTGGGCCTTACTATGGCTACACCTTC. Its translation: CASSLSTAGPYYGYTF. The gene calls are TRBV7-9 and TRBJ1-2; D remains ambiguous. CDR1 is SEHNR and CDR2 is FQNEAQ in the germline V gene (reference sequence). The V and J ends lost 2 bases and 3 bases respectively, with 16 bases between them. This CDR3 has 16 residues.